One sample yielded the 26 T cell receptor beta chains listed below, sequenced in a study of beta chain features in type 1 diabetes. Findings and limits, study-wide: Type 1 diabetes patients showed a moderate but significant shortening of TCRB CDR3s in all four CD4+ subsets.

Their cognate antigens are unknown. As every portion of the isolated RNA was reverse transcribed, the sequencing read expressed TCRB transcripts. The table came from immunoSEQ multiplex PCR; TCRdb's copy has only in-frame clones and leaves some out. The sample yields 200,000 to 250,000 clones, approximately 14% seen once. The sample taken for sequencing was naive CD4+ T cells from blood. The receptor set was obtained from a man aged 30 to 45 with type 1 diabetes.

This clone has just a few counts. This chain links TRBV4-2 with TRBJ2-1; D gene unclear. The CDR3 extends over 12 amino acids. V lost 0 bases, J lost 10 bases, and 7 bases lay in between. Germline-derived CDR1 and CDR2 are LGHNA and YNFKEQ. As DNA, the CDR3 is TGTGCCAGCAGCCAAGACGACGGGGAGCAGTTCTTC. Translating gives CASSQDDGEQFF.

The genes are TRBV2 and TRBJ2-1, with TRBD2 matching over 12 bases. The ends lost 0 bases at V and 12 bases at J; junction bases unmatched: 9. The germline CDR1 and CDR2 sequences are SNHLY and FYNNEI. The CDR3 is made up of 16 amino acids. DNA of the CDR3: TGTGCCAGCAGTGAAGCACTAGCGGGGGGCCCTCGGGGGCAGTTCTTC. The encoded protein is CASSEALAGGPRGQFF.

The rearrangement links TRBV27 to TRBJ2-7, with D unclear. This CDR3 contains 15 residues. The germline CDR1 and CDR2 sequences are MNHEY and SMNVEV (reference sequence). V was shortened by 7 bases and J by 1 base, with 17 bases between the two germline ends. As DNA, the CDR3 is TGTGCCAGCACCGCGAAGGCGGATAGATCCTACGAGCAGTACTTC. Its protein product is CASTAKADRSYEQYF.

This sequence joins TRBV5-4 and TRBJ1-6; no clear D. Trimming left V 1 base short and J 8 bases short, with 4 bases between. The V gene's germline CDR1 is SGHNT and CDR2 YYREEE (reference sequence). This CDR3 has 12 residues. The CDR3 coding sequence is TGTGCCAGCAGCTTGCAGGATTCACCCCTCCACTTT. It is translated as CASSLQDSPLHF.

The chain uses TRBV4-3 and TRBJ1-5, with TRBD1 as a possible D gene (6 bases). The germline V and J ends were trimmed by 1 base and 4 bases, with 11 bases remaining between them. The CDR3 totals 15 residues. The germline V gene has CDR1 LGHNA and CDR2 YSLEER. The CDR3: CASSQGGQPNQPQHF. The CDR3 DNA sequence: TGCGCCAGCAGCCAAGGTGGACAGCCAAATCAGCCCCAGCATTTT.

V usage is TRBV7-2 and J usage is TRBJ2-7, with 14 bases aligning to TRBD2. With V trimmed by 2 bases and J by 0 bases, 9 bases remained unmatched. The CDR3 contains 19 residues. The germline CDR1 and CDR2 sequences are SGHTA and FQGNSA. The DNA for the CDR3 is TGTGCCAGCAGCTTAACCCCAGGACTAGCGGGAGGATCCTCCTACGAGCAGTACTTC. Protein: CASSLTPGLAGGSSYEQYF.

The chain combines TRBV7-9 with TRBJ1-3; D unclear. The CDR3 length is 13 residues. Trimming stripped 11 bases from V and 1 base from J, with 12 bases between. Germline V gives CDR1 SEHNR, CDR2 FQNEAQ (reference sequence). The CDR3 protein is CASRDGSGNTIYF. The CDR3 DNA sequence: TGTGCCTCGAGGGATGGGTCTGGAAACACCATATATTTT.

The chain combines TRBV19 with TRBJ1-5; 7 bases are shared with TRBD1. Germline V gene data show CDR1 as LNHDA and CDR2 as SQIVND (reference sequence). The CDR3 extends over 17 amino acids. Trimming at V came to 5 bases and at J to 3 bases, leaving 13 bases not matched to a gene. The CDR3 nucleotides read TGTGCCAGTAGTCCAGCAGGGGGATTGGGAAACAATCAGCCCCAGCATTTT. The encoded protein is CASSPAGGLGNNQPQHF.

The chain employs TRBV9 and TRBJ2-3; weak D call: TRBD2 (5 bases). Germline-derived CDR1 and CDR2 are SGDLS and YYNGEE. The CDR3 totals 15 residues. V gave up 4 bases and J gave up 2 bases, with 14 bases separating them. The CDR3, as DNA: TGTGCCAGCAGCCAGAGCGGCGAGGACACAGATACGCAGTATTTT. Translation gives CASSQSGEDTDTQYF.

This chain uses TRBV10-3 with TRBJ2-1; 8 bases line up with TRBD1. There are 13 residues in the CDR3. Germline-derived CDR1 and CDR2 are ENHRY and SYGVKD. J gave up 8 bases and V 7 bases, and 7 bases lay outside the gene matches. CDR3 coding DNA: TGTGCCATCACGTCCGGGACAGGCCATGAGCAGTTCTTC. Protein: CAITSGTGHEQFF.

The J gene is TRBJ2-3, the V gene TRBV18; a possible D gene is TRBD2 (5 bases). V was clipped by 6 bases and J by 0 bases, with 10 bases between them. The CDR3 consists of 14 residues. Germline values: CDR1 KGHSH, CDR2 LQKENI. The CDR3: CASSQRTSTDTQYF. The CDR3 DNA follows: TGTGCCAGCTCGCAGCGGACTAGCACAGATACGCAGTATTTT.

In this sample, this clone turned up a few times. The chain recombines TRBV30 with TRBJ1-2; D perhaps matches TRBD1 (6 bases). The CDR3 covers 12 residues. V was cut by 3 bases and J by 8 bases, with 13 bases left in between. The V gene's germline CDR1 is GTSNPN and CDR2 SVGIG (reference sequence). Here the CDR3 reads CAWRRGGDGYTF. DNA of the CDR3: TGTGCCTGGAGGAGAGGGGGGGACGGCTACACCTTC.

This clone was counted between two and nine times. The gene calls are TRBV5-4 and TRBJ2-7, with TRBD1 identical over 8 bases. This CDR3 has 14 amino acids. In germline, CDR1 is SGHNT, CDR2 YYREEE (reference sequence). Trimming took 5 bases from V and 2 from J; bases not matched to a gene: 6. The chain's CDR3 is CASRFDRGPYEQYF. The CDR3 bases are TGTGCCAGCAGATTCGACAGGGGCCCCTACGAGCAGTACTTC.

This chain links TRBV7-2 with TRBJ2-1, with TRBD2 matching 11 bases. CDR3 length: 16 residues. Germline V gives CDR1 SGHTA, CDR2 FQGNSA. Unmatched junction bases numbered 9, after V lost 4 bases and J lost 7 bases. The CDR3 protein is CASSSPGLAELNEQFF. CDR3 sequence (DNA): TGTGCCAGCAGCTCACCGGGACTAGCGGAACTAAATGAGCAGTTCTTC.

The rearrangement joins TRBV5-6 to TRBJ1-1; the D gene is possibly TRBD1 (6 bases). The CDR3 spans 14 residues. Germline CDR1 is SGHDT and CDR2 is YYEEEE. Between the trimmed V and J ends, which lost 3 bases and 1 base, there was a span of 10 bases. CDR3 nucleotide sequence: TGTGCCAGCAGCTACGGGACACCGAACACTGAAGCTTTCTTT. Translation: CASSYGTPNTEAFF. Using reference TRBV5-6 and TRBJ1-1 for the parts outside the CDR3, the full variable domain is DAGVTQSPTHLIKTRGQQVTLRCSPKSGHDTVSWYQQALGQGPQFIFQYYEEEERQRGNFPDRFSGHQFPNYSSELNVNALLLGDSALYLCASSYGTPNTEAFFGQGTRLTVV.

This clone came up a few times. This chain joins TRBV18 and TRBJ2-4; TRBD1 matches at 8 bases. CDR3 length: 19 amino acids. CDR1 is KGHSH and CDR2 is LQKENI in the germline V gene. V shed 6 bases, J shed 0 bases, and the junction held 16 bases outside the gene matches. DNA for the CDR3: TGTGCCAGCTCCCTCAAGCCCCCGACAGGGGCCCTAGCCAAAAACATTCAGTACTTC. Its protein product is CASSLKPPTGALAKNIQYF. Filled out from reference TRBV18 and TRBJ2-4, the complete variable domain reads NAGVMQNPRHLVRRRGQEARLRCSPMKGHSHVYWYRQLPEEGLKFMVYLQKENIIDESGMPKERFSAEFPKEGPSILRIQQVVRGDSAAYFCASSLKPPTGALAKNIQYFGAGTRLSVL.

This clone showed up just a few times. CDR3 region: CASTPGGYEQYF. In DNA, the CDR3 is TGTGCCAGCACCCCTGGCGGTTACGAGCAGTACTTC. This sequence joins TRBV28 and TRBJ2-7; no reliable D call. Germline values: CDR1 MDHEN, CDR2 SYDVKM. The CDR3 is 12 residues long. Trimming removed 7 bases from V and 4 bases from J, with 11 bases in between.

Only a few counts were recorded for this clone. The CDR3 coding sequence is TGTGCCAGCTCACCTACCCCCCCCGGGGGGAACTACAATGAGCAGTTCTTC. Translating gives CASSPTPPGGNYNEQFF. The rearrangement links TRBV18 to TRBJ2-1; 7 bases are shared with TRBD2. V was clipped by 3 bases and J by 3 bases; unmatched bases: 11. Germline V gene sequence: CDR1 KGHSH, CDR2 LQKENI. This CDR3 has 17 amino acids. Based on the CDR3 plus reference TRBV18 and TRBJ2-1, the full variable domain is NAGVMQNPRHLVRRRGQEARLRCSPMKGHSHVYWYRQLPEEGLKFMVYLQKENIIDESGMPKERFSAEFPKEGPSILRIQQVVRGDSAAYFCASSPTPPGGNYNEQFFGPGTRLTVL.

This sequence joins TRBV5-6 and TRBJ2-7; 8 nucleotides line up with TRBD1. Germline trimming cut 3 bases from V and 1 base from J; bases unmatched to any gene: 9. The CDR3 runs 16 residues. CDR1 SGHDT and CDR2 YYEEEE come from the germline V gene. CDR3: CASSSLNRQGSYEQYF. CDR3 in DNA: TGTGCCAGCAGCTCCCTCAACCGACAGGGGTCCTACGAGCAGTACTTC.

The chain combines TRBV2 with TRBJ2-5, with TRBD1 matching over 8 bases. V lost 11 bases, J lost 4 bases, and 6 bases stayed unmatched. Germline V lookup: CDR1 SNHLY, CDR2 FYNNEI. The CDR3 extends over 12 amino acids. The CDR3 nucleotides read TGTGCCTGCGGACAGGGCTTAGAGACCCAGTACTTC. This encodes CACGQGLETQYF. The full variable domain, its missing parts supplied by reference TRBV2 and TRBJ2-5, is EPEVTQTPSHQVTQMGQEVILRCVPISNHLYFYWYRQILGQKVEFLVSFYNNEISEKSEIFDDQFSVERPDGSNFTLKIRSTKLEDSAMYFCACGQGLETQYFGPGTRLLVL.

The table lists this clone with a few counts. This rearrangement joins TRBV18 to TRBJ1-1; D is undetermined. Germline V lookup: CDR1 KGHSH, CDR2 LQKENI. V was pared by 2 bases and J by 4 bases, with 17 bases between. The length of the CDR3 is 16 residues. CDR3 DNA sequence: TGTGCCAGCTCACCATCGGTGTCAGGTACCTTCACTGAAGCTTTCTTT. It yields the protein CASSPSVSGTFTEAFF. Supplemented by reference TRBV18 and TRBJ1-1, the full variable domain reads NAGVMQNPRHLVRRRGQEARLRCSPMKGHSHVYWYRQLPEEGLKFMVYLQKENIIDESGMPKERFSAEFPKEGPSILRIQQVVRGDSAAYFCASSPSVSGTFTEAFFGQGTRLTVV.

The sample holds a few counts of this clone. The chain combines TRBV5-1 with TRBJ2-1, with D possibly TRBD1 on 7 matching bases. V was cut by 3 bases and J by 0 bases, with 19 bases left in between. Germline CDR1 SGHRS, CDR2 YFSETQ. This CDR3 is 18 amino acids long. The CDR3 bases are TGCGCCAGCAGCTCTGGACACCGACAGGGACTCTCCTACAATGAGCAGTTCTTC. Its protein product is CASSSGHRQGLSYNEQFF.

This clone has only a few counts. The CDR3 here is CASSDIGEYQPQHF. The CDR3, as DNA: TGTGCCAGCAGTGATATCGGGGAATATCAGCCCCAGCATTTT. This chain joins TRBV25-1 and TRBJ1-5; D is undetermined. V gave up 3 bases and J gave up 5 bases, with 11 bases separating them. Germline lookup yields CDR1 MGHDK and CDR2 SYGVNS. CDR3 size: 14 residues.

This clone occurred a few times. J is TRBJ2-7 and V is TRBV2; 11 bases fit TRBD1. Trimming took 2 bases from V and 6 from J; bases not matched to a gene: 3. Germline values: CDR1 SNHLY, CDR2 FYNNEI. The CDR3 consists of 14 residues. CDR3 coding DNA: TGTGCCAGCAGTGAACAGGGACAGGGGGTCGAGCAGTACTTC. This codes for CASSEQGQGVEQYF.

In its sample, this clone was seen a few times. Here the CDR3 DNA reads TGTGCCAGCAGCCAAGAGCTAGCGGGGGGGTCCGGGGAGCTGTTTTTT. This sequence encodes CASSQELAGGSGELFF. The V and J genes are TRBV4-2 and TRBJ2-2; TRBD2 matches at 12 bases. Germline CDR1 reads LGHNA; CDR2 reads YNFKEQ. This CDR3 region has 16 residues. The V segment lost 0 bases and the J segment 6 bases; nucleotides outside the gene matches: 2.

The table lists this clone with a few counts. The CDR3 is CAIRGADRPNTEAFF. In DNA, the CDR3 is TGTGCCATCAGGGGGGCAGACAGGCCGAACACTGAAGCTTTCTTT. The chain uses TRBV10-3 and TRBJ1-1, with D possibly TRBD1 on 6 matching bases. Germline V lookup: CDR1 ENHRY, CDR2 SYGVKD. The CDR3 is made up of 15 amino acids. Trimming pared 6 bases from V and 1 base from J, leaving 15 bases between.